Listed below are T cell receptor beta chains from one sample, sequenced in a study of shared T cell receptors in the human thymus. The table came from immunoSEQ multiplex PCR; TCRdb's copy has only in-frame clones and leaves some out. Among roughly 660,000 clones listed, approximately 90% were seen once. These data are also associated with another study on human thymus T cells.

Source material: thymocytes. These receptor sequences come from a boy under three years old with a congenital heart defect. Each CDR3 is given with its conserved first and last residue. Fields, in order: J gene, D gene, CDR3 length, V gene, CDR3 protein. D genes are given only for firm matches.

J gene: TRBJ2-1; D gene: TRBD2; CDR3 length: 17; V gene: TRBV4-2; CDR3 protein: CASSQDVPSGVNNEQFF
J gene: TRBJ2-7; D gene: .; CDR3 length: 13; V gene: TRBV19; CDR3 protein: CASSIRVSYEQYF
J gene: TRBJ2-7; D gene: TRBD1; CDR3 length: 15; V gene: TRBV4-3; CDR3 protein: CASSQIGTGGYEQYF
J gene: TRBJ2-7; D gene: TRBD2; CDR3 length: 19; V gene: TRBV5-6; CDR3 protein: CASSFSPGLAGTGGYEQYF
J gene: TRBJ2-7; D gene: TRBD1; CDR3 length: 14; V gene: TRBV19; CDR3 protein: CASSPGTGAYEQYF
J gene: TRBJ1-2; D gene: TRBD1; CDR3 length: 15; V gene: TRBV6-6; CDR3 protein: CASTLLQGREDGYTF
J gene: TRBJ1-5; D gene: .; CDR3 length: 14; V gene: TRBV27; CDR3 protein: CASSPGRRAQPQHF
J gene: TRBJ2-1; D gene: .; CDR3 length: 13; V gene: TRBV18; CDR3 protein: CASSPEWGPLGLF
J gene: TRBJ2-3; D gene: .; CDR3 length: 17; V gene: TRBV25-1; CDR3 protein: CASSEYRGIPSTDTQYF
J gene: TRBJ2-1; D gene: TRBD2; CDR3 length: 19; V gene: TRBV4-2; CDR3 protein: CASSQEASGSQSLGNEQFF